This T cell receptor (beta chain) was captured by sequencing in a study of regulatory T cells in long-lasting Graves disease. Turning to the study itself: The definition of persistent Graves' disease was over 5 years of antithyroid drugs with positive TSH receptor antibodies.

Time point noted: persistent/refractory GD, antithyroid drugs over 5 years with positive TRAb. Researchers made the TCR library from RNA that was extracted from PBMCs. Building the TCR beta libraries relied on iRepertoire HTBI primers, and CDR3 regions underwent Arm-PCR. As originally analysed: Across all samples, roughly 60 TRBV segments and roughly 14 TRBJ segments were identified. TCRdb called the multiplex PCR reads again in MiXCR, with one record for every CDR3 protein. The V and J calls were not made by the authors but by TCRdb's processing. Here the sample spans fewer than 450,000 distinct CDR3 sequences, 20% to 30% being singletons. In its sample, this clonotype was seen a few times. J gave up 3 bases and V 4 bases, and 5 bases lay outside the gene matches. Germline lookup yields CDR1 MGHRA and CDR2 YSYEKL. This CDR3 region has 14 residues.

The sequence was collected from a female donor with Graves disease. Here the sequenced sample was peripheral blood mononuclear cells (PBMCs), taken when the disease was refractory, from a patient treated with antithyroid drugs. This chain connects TRBV4-1 to TRBJ1-2; 7 nucleotides line up with TRBD1. CDR3 bases: TGCGCCAGCAGCCCACGGGACAGTGACTATGGCTACACCTTC. Translating gives CASSPRDSDYGYTF.